This TCR beta chain was profiled in a study of cytomegalovirus exposure and HLA in healthy donors. Study results and limitations: Sequencing artifact likely explains a cluster of highly shared sequence variants. Later analysis suggested links between common viral pathogens and several top significant clusters. Near-uniform donor sequencing depth was presumed by presence/absence analyses.

Vbeta (60) and Jbeta (13) primers were used in the PCR. TCRdb keeps only in-frame clones here, not all; method: immunoSEQ multiplex PCR. The sample includes 150,000 to 200,000 clones, around three quarters of them seen just once. Remarks on this clone: The antigen is unknown.

The ends were cut back, 3 bases at V and 1 base at J, with 12 bases in the middle. The length of the CDR3 is 16 residues. CDR1 is MDHEN and CDR2 is SYDVKM in the germline V gene. The clonotype originates from a woman aged 45-59 years in good health and CMV-seronegative. Sequenced input: PBMCs. V gene TRBV28 combines with J gene TRBJ2-2; weak D call: TRBD1 (5 bases). CDR3 coding DNA: TGTGCCAGCAGTTTGATCGGCAGGGAGAACACCGGGGAGCTGTTTTTT. The encoded protein is CASSLIGRENTGELFF.